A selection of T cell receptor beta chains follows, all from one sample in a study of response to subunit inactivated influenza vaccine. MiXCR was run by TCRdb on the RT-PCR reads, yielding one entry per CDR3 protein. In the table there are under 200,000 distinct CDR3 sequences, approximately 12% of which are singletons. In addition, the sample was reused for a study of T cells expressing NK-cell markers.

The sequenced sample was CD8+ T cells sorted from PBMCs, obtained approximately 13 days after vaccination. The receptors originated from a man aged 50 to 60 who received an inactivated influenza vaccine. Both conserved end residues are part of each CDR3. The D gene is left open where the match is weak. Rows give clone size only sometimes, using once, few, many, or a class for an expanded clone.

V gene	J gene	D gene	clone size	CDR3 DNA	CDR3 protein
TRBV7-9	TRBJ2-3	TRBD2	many	TGTGCCAGCAGCTTACCCTCCGGGGGGGCGGTTACAGATACGCAGTATTTT	CASSLPSGGAVTDTQYF
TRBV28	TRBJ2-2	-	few	TGTGCCAGCAGTGAGGGGACCAGCATCACCGGGGAGCTGTTTTTT	CASSEGTSITGELFF
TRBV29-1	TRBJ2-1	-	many	TGCAGCGTTGTCCCCTACAACAATGAGCAGTTCTTC	CSVVPYNNEQFF
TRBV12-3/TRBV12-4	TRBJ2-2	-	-	TGTGCCAGCAGTGCGCAGACAGGGAGGTCCGGGGAGCTGTTTTTT	CASSAQTGRSGELFF
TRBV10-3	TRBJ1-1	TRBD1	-	TGTGCCATACACAGGGGTGATTTTGAAGCTTTCTTT	CAIHRGDFEAFF
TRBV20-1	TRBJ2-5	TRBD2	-	TGCTGTGCTAGAGATTACGGCGGGAGGGCGGTTGAAGAGACCCAGTACTTC	CCARDYGGRAVEETQYF
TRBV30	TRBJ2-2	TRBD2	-	TGTGCCTGGGATCTAGCGGGGGGGCCCAGGACCGGGGAGCTGTTTTTT	CAWDLAGGPRTGELFF
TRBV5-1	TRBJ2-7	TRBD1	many	TGCGCCAGCAGCTTTGGGGGACAGAACTACGAGCAGTACTTC	CASSFGGQNYEQYF
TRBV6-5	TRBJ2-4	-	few	TGTGCCAGCAGTTACTTGGCAGCTGAAGTTCTAGCCAAAAACATTCAGTACTTC	CASSYLAAEVLAKNIQYF
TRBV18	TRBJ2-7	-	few	TGTGCCAGCTCACCACCGAGGGCTTACGAGCAGTACTTC	CASSPPRAYEQYF
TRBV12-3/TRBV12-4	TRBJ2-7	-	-	TGTGCCAGCAGTTTATACGGGGACGAGCAGTACTTC	CASSLYGDEQYF
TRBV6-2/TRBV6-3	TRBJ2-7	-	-	TGTGCCAGCAGTGTGGCGGGCGCCACCTACGAGCAGTACTTC	CASSVAGATYEQYF
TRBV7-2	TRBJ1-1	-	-	TGTGCCAGCAGCTTTATCCCGATGAACACTGAAGCTTTCTTT	CASSFIPMNTEAFF
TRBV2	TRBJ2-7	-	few	TGTGCCAGCAGTCCCGGGGGCAGGGCCTGGGTGGACGAGCAGTACTTC	CASSPGGRAWVDEQYF
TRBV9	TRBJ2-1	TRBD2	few	TGTGCCAGCAGCGTGGCTAGCGGTCACAATGAGCAGTTCTTC	CASSVASGHNEQFF
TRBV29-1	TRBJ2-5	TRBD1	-	TGCAGTGTCCGACAGGGGGTTGAGACCCAGTACTTC	CSVRQGVETQYF
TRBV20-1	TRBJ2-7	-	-	TGCAGTGCCAAATCAGCCCGCCAGGGCTACGAGCAGTACTTC	CSAKSARQGYEQYF
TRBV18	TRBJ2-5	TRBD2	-	TGTGCCAGCTCACCACCGCCGGGAGGATACCCGGAGACCCAGTACTTC	CASSPPPGGYPETQYF
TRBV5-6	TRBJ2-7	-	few	TGTGCCAGCAGCTTGGTCCAGAACGTCCACGAGCAGTACTTC	CASSLVQNVHEQYF
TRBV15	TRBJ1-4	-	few	TGTGCCACCAGTGATGAAAAACTGTTTTTT	CATSDEKLFF
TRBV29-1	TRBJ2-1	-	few	TGCAGCGTTGAAGAGAGGGGGAACTCCTACAATGAGCAGTTCTTC	CSVEERGNSYNEQFF
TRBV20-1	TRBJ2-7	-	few	TGCAGTGCTAGGGCGGTCGTCGGGACGGGCTACGAGCAGTACTTC	CSARAVVGTGYEQYF
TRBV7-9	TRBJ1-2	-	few	TGTGCCAGCAGCTTAGCTTCAGGGGTTCGAGGCTACACCTTC	CASSLASGVRGYTF